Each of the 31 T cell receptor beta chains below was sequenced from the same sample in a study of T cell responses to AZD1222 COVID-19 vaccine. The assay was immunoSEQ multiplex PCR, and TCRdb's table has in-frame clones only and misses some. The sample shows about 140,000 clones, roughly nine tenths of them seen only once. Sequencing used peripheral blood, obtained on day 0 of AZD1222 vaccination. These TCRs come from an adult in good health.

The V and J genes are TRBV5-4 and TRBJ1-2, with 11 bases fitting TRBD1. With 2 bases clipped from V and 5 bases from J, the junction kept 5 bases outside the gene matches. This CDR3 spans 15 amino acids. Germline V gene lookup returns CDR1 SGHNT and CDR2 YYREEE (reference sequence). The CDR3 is CASSFRDRGTYGYTF. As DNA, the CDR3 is TGTGCCAGCAGCTTCCGGGACAGGGGGACGTATGGCTACACCTTC.

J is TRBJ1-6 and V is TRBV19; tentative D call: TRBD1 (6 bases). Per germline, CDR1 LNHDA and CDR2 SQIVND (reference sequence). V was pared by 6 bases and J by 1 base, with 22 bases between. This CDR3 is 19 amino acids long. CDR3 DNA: TGTGCCAGTAGCGGCCCACAGGAGGGGGTACGGTCCTATAATTCACCCCTCCACTTT. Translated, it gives CASSGPQEGVRSYNSPLHF.

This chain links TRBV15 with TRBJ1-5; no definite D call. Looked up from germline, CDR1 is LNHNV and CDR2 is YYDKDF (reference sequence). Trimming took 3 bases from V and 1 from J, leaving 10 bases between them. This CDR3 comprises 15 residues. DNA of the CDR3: TGTGCCACCAGCAGCCAAAGGGTGAGCAATCAGCCCCAGCATTTT. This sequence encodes CATSSQRVSNQPQHF.

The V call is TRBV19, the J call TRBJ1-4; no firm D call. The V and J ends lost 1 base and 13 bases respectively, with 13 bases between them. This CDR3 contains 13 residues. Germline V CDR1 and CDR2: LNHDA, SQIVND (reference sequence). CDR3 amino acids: CASSIVPGSVLFF. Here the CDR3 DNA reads TGTGCCAGTAGTATAGTCCCGGGTTCGGTACTGTTTTTT.

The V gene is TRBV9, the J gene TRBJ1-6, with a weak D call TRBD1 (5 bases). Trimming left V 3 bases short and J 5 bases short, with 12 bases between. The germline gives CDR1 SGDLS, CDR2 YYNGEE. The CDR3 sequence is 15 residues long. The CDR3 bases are TGTGCCAGCAGCGATACCGGGACCGATAATTCACCCCTCCACTTT. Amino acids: CASSDTGTDNSPLHF. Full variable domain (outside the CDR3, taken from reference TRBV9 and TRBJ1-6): DSGVTQTPKHLITATGQRVTLRCSPRSGDLSVYWYQQSLDQGLQFLIQYYNGEERAKGNILERFSAQQFPDLHSELNLSSLELGDSALYFCASSDTGTDNSPLHFGNGTRLTVT.

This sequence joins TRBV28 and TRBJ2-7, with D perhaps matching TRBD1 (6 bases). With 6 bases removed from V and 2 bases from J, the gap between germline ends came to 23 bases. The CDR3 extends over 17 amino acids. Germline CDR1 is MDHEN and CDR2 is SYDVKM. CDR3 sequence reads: CASRGVLRGHPTYEQYF. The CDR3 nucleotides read TGTGCCAGCAGGGGTGTGTTGAGGGGACACCCGACCTACGAGCAGTACTTC.

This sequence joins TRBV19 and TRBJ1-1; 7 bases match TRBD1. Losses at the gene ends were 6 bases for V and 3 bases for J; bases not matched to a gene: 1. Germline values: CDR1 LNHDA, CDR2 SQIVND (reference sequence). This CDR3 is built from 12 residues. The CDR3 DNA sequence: TGTGCCAGTAGAGACAGGGACACTGAAGCTTTCTTT. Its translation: CASRDRDTEAFF.

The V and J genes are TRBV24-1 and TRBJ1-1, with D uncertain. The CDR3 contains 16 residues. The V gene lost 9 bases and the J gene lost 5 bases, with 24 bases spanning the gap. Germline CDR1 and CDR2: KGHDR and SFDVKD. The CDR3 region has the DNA TGTGCCACCCCTGAGGGTCGACGTAGGTCGGTGACTGAAGCTTTCTTT. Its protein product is CATPEGRRRSVTEAFF.

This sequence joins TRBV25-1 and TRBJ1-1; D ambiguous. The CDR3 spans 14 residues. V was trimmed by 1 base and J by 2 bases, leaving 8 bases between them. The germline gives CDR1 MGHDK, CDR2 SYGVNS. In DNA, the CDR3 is TGTGCCAGCAGTGAATCGGGCAGCAACACTGAAGCTTTCTTT. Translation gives CASSESGSNTEAFF.

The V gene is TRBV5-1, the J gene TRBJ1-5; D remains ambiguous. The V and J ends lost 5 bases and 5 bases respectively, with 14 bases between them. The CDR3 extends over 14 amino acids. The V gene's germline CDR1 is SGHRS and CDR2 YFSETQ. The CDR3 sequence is CASSPVGGDQPQHF. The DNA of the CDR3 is TGCGCCAGCAGTCCTGTAGGCGGAGATCAGCCCCAGCATTTT.

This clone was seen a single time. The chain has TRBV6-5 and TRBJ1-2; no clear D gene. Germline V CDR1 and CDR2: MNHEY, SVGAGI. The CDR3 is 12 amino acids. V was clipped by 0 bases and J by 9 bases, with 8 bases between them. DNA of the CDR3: TGTGCCAGCAGTTACTCTTTGGGGAGCTACACCTTC. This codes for CASSYSLGSYTF.

CDR3 region: CASSRGEVYGYTF. The CDR3 DNA follows: TGTGCCAGCAGCCGGGGTGAGGTCTATGGCTACACCTTC. The chain couples TRBV7-9 to TRBJ1-2; D unresolved. V was cut by 5 bases and J by 4 bases, with 11 bases left in between. The CDR3 has 13 amino acids. The germline V gene has CDR1 SEHNR and CDR2 FQNEAQ (reference sequence). The whole variable domain, filled in from reference TRBV7-9 and TRBJ1-2, reads DTGVSQNPRHKITKRGQNVTFRCDPISEHNRLYWYRQTLGQGPEFLTYFQNEAQLEKSRLLSDRFSAERPKGSFSTLEIQRTEQGDSAMYLCASSRGEVYGYTFGSGTRLTVV.

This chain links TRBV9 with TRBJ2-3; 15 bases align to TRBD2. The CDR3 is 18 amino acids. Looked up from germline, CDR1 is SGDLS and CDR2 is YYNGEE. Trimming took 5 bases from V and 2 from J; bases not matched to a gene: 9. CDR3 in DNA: TGTGCCAGCAGATCCGGGACTAGCGGGGGGTCAGTCACAGATACGCAGTATTTT. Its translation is CASRSGTSGGSVTDTQYF.

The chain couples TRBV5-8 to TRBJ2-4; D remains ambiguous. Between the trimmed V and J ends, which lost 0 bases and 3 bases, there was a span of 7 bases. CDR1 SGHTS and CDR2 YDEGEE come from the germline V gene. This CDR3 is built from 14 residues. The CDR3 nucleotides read TGTGCCAGCAGCTTGGTGTATGGCAAAAACATTCAGTACTTC. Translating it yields CASSLVYGKNIQYF. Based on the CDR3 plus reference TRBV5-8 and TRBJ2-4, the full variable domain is EAGVTQSPTHLIKTRGQQATLRCSPISGHTSVYWYQQALGLGLQFLLWYDEGEERNRGNFPPRFSGRQFPNYSSELNVNALELEDSALYLCASSLVYGKNIQYFGAGTRLSVL.

The CDR3 DNA is TGTGCCAGTAGTTTTCGCACTGGGGCCAACGTCCTGACTTTC. Its translation: CASSFRTGANVLTF. The gene calls are TRBV19 and TRBJ2-6; D call uncertain. The CDR3 covers 14 residues. The germline V gene encodes CDR1 LNHDA and CDR2 SQIVND (reference sequence). V was shortened by 5 bases and J by 2 bases, with 7 bases between the two germline ends.

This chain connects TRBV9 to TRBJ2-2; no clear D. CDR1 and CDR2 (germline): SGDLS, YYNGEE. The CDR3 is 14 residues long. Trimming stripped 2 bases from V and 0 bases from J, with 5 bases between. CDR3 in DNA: TGTGCCAGCAGCGTTCCTACGAACACCGGGGAGCTGTTTTTT. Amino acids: CASSVPTNTGELFF.

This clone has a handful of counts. The CDR3 reads CASSPIRRTSGTSYEQYF. The CDR3 bases are TGTGCCAGCAGCCCAATCCGCCGGACTAGCGGGACCTCCTACGAGCAGTACTTC. The chain employs TRBV11-2 and TRBJ2-7; 12 nucleotides match TRBD2. This CDR3 is built from 18 residues. Trimming at V came to 5 bases and at J to 0 bases, leaving 11 bases not matched to a gene. Germline CDR1 reads SGHAT; CDR2 reads FQNNGV.

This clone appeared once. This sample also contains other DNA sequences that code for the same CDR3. The CDR3 bases are TGTGCCAGCAGCCTCAGGACGGGGAACACTGAAGCTTTCTTT. Encoded protein: CASSLRTGNTEAFF. This chain links TRBV3-1 (or the pseudogene TRBV3-2) with TRBJ1-1; D is unclear. Looked up from germline, CDR1 is LGHDT and CDR2 is YNNKEL (reference sequence). The CDR3 is made up of 14 amino acids. Trimming took off 4 bases at V and 1 base at J, with 10 bases between the two ends.

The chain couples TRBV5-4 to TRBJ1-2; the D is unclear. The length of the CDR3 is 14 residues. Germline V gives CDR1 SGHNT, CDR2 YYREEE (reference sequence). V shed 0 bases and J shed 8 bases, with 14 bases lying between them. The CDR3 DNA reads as TGTGCCAGCAGCTTGGCCTGGCAGCCAGAAGGCTACACCTTC. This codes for CASSLAWQPEGYTF. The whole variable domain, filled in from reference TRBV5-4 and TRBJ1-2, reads ETGVTQSPTHLIKTRGQQVTLRCSSQSGHNTVSWYQQALGQGPQFIFQYYREEENGRGNFPPRFSGLQFPNYSSELNVNALELDDSALYLCASSLAWQPEGYTFGSGTRLTVV.

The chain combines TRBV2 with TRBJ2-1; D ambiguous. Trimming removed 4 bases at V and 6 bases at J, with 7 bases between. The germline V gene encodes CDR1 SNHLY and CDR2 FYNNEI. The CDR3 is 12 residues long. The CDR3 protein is CASSVGVNEQFF. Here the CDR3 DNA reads TGTGCCAGCAGTGTAGGAGTCAATGAGCAGTTCTTC.

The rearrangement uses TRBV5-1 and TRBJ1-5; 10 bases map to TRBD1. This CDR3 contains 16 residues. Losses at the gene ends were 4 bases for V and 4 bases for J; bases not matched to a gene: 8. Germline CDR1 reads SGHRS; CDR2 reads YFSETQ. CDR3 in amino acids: CASSPGTGEENQPQHF. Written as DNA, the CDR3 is TGCGCCAGCAGCCCCGGGACAGGGGAGGAAAATCAGCCCCAGCATTTT.

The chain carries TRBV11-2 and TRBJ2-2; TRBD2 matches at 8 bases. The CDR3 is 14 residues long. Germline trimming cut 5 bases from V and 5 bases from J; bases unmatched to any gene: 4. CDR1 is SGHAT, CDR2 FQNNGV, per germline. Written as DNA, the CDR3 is TGTGCCAGCAGCCGTCGGGAGGGGACCGGGGAGCTGTTTTTT. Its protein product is CASSRREGTGELFF.

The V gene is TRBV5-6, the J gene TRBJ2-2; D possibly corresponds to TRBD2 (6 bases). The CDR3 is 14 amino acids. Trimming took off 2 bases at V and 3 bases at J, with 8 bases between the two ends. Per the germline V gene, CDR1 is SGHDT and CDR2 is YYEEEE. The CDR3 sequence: CASSLSSDTGELFF. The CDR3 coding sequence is TGTGCCAGCAGCTTATCTAGCGACACCGGGGAGCTGTTTTTT.

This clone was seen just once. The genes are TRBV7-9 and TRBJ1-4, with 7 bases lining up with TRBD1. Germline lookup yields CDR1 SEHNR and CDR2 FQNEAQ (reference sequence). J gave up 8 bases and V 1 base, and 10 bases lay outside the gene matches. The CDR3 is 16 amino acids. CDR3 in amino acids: CASSLGDRGRKEKLFF. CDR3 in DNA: TGTGCCAGCAGCTTAGGGGATAGGGGGCGAAAGGAAAAACTGTTTTTT.

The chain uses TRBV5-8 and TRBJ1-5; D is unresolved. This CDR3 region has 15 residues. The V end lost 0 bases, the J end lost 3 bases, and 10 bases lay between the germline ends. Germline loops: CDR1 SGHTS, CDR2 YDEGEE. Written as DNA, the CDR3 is TGTGCCAGCAGCTTGGATTGGGGTTACAATCAGCCCCAGCATTTT. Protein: CASSLDWGYNQPQHF.

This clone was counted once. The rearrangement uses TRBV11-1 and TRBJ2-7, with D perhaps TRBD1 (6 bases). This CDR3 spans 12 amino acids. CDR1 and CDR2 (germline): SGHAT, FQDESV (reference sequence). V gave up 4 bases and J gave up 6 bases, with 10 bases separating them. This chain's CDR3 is CASSSGQSEQYF. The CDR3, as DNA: TGTGCCAGCAGCTCGGGACAAAGCGAGCAGTACTTC. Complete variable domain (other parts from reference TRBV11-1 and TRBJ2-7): EAEVAQSPRYKITEKSQAVAFWCDPISGHATLYWYRQILGQGPELLVQFQDESVVDDSQLPKDRFSAERLKGVDSTLKIQPAELGDSAMYLCASSSGQSEQYFGPGTRLTVT.

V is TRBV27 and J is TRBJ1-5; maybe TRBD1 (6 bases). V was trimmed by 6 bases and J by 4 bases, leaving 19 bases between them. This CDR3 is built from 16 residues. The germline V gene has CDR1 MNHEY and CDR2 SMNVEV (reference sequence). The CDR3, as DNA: TGTGCCAGCAGCGGGGCAGGGCAGGGGCGTAATCAGCCCCAGCATTTT. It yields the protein CASSGAGQGRNQPQHF.

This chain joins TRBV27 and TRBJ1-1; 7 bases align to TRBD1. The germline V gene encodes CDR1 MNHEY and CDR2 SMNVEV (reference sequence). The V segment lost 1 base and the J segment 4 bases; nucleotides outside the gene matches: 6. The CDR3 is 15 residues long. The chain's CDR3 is CASSLYEGAITEAFF. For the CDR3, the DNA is TGTGCCAGCAGTTTATATGAGGGGGCGATCACTGAAGCTTTCTTT.

The DNA of the CDR3 is TGCGCTGCCGGGGATCAGCCCCAGCATTTT. Amino acids: CAAGDQPQHF. This rearrangement joins TRBV10-2 to TRBJ1-5; D gene unclear. Germline CDR1 and CDR2: WSHSY and SAAADI. The CDR3 is 10 residues long.

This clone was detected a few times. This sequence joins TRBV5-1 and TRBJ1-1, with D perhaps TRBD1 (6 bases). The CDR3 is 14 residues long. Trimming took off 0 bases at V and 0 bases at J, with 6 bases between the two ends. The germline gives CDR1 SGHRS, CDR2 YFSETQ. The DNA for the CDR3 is TGCGCCAGCAGCTTGGGGACAGTGAACACTGAAGCTTTCTTT. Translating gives CASSLGTVNTEAFF.

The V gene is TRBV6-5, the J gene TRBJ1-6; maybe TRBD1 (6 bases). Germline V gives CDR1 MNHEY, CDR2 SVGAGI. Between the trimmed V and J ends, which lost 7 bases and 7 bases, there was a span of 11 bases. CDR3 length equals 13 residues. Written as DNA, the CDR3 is TGTGCCAGCAAGGACAGCCTGAATTCACCCCTCCACTTT. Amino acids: CASKDSLNSPLHF.